This T cell receptor beta chain was retrieved from a study of T cells in Graves' hyperthyroidism and ophthalmopathy. Whole-study results and caveats: It was a median around seven months before onset that the model predicted ophthalmopathy. By a 13 V-J model, ophthalmopathy was set apart from stable hyperthyroidism.

With respect to this clonotype: Its antigen is not identified.

V lost 5 bases to trimming and J lost 0 bases, with 7 bases between them. Germline V gives CDR1 MNHNS, CDR2 SASEGT. This CDR3 spans 14 amino acids. What was amplified from RNA transcripts were TCR beta CDR3 regions. TCR CDR3 regions were first amplified by RT-PCR with HTBI primers. TCRdb re-derived calls from the multiplex PCR reads in MiXCR, one entry per CDR3 protein. The sample has over 150,000 distinct CDR3 sequences; around 16% are singletons. Graves' hyperthyroidism without ophthalmopathy progression within 18 months was termed stable. Fresh peripheral blood, around 11 ml of it, supplied the PBMCs.

The J gene is TRBJ2-2, the V gene TRBV6-1, with D uncertain. The source of this sequence is a woman aged 50 to 65 with Graves' hyperthyroidism. Sample: blood. The CDR3 reads CASSQLSNTGELFF. The CDR3 coding sequence is TGTGCCAGCAGTCAACTCTCGAACACCGGGGAGCTGTTTTTT.